The 7 T cell receptor beta chains in this list originate from one sample, sequenced in a study of CD8 T cells in Susac syndrome. With random hexamers, roughly 0.45 to 1 ug RNA was reverse transcribed. TCRdb passed the immunoSEQ multiplex PCR reads through MiXCR, listing each CDR3 protein once. The table has 200,000 or so distinct CDR3 sequences, 90% to 95% seen once; the top ten hold roughly 0.094%. Sequencing used CD4+ T cells from PBMCs. Receptor source: a human donor with multiple sclerosis.

The V call is TRBV20-1, the J call TRBJ2-3; 12 positions match TRBD2. V lost 6 bases and J lost 6; bases outside the gene matches: 10. CDR1 and CDR2 from the germline V gene are DFQATT and SNEGSKA (reference sequence). This CDR3 is built from 15 residues. CDR3 sequence: CSAPRLAGVHDTQYF. DNA of the CDR3: TGCAGTGCGCCTCGACTAGCGGGAGTCCACGATACGCAGTATTTT.

This clonotype was observed a handful of times. The chain combines TRBV2 with TRBJ1-5, with D hard to call. CDR1 SNHLY and CDR2 FYNNEI come from the germline V gene. The CDR3 contains 11 residues. V was clipped by 3 bases and J by 5 bases, with 2 bases between them. CDR3 loop: CASSDDQPQHF. The CDR3 DNA is TGTGCCAGCAGTGACGATCAGCCCCAGCATTTT.

This clonotype was seen a single time. CDR3 sequence reads: CAWNFGQGYNEQFF. The DNA of the CDR3 is TGTGCCTGGAACTTCGGACAGGGGTACAATGAGCAGTTCTTC. The rearrangement joins TRBV30 to TRBJ2-1; 9 bases agree with TRBD1. Germline CDR1 is GTSNPN and CDR2 is SVGIG (reference sequence). Trimming removed 4 bases from V and 4 bases from J; junction bases left unmatched: 5. The CDR3 covers 14 residues.

CDR3 nucleotides: TGTGCCAGCAGCTCCTCGACGACAAATGAGCAGTTCTTC. Translated: CASSSSTTNEQFF. The rearrangement uses TRBV9 and TRBJ2-1; the D is unclear. This CDR3 has 13 residues. The ends were cut back, 4 bases at V and 7 bases at J, with 12 bases in the middle. In germline, CDR1 is SGDLS, CDR2 YYNGEE.

The count of this clonotype is one. Here the CDR3 DNA reads TGTGCCAGCAGTGAGTTAGCGGGGGGTCCCAATGAGCAGTTCTTC. This translates into CASSELAGGPNEQFF. The chain combines TRBV6-1 with TRBJ2-1; the match to TRBD2 covers 10 bases. V was pared by 3 bases and J by 6 bases, with 5 bases of the junction left unmatched. CDR1 and CDR2 (germline): MNHNS, SASEGT. There are 15 residues in the CDR3.

This chain uses TRBV29-1 with TRBJ1-5, with unresolved D. The CDR3 consists of 13 residues. The V end was cut by 1 base, the J end by 2 bases, with 6 bases between. The germline gives CDR1 SQVTM, CDR2 ANQGSEA. CDR3 DNA: TGCAGCGTTGAAGGGGGTCGCAATCAGCCCCAGCATTTT. Residues: CSVEGGRNQPQHF.

This sequence joins TRBV5-1 and TRBJ2-3; D is unclear. Trimming shortened V by 7 bases and J by 6 bases, and 12 bases separated the two germline ends. CDR3 size: 12 residues. CDR1 is SGHRS and CDR2 is YFSETQ in the germline V gene. DNA of the CDR3: TGCGCCAGCTTTCTAGAACGGGATACGCAGTATTTT. It encodes CASFLERDTQYF.